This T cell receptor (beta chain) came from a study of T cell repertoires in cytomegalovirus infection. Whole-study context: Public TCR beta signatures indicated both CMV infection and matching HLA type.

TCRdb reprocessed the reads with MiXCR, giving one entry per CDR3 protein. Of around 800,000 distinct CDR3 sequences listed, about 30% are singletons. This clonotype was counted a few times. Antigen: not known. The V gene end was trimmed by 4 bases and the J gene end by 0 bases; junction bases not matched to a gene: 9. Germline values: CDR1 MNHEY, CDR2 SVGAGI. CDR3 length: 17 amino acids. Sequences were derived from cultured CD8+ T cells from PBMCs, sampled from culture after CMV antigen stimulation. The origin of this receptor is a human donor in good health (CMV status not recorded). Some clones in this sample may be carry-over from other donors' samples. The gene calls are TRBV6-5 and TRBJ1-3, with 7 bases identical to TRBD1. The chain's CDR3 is CASSFWTGQRSGNTIYF. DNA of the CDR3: TGTGCCAGCAGTTTCTGGACAGGACAGCGCTCTGGAAACACCATATATTTT.